This T cell receptor (beta chain) originates from a study of T cell responses to AZD1222 COVID-19 vaccine listed by TCRdb under 2021. Study-wide context: TCR sequencing covered over 230 trial participants: 200 to 220 given two doses of AZD1222 and around 25 given two doses of MenACWY control vaccine. Trial participants were enrolled by age into subgroups of 18-55, 56-69 and 70-plus years, and 148, 28 and 57 TCR-sequenced participants, respectively, were included in these subgroups.

Paper-wide results and their limitations: Conclusions about previously exposed vaccinees are limited, since just 5 or 6 AZD1222 recipients were seropositive for SARS-CoV-2 at baseline. Nearly half of unique spike-specific TCRs reportedly recognized epitopes outside regions mutated in the B.1.351 and B.1.1.7 variants. A significant rise in spike-specific TCR breadth and depth was observed after two AZD1222 doses relative to day 0 and relative to MenACWY recipients. In the small 56-69-year group, the increase in depth fell short of significance, most likely because of low power. The whole spike protein was spanned by vaccine-associated CD4 TCRs, and dominant responses were seen in regions 160-218 and 743-854. Participants were mostly white British and included more females than males, and it was suggested by the authors that clonal diversity may have been underestimated. No day 14 peak-response samples were available, so repertoires were characterized only after the peak T cell response.

The time point label, as the study defines it: baseline before first vaccination. What this sample's treatment or condition label stands for: meningococcal conjugate vaccine given as trial control. The vaccinee samples were drawn from two UK trials, COV001 and COV002, one of which was a single-blind randomized controlled phase 2/3 trial testing AZD1222 (ChAdOx1 nCoV-19) in healthy adults. For TCRbeta chain sequencing, PBMC samples from trial participants were taken at day 0 and at day 28 after the second dose. V is reduced by 3 bases and J by 5 bases, leaving a spacing of 22 bases between them. Reading the germline V gene gives CDR1 SGHVS and CDR2 FNYEAQ. Counted from cysteine to phenylalanine, this CDR3 has 18 amino acids. Here the CDR3 DNA is all that survives: 54 bases in frame from base 1. In regard to this clone: The antigen this receptor binds is unknown. No qualities accompany the bases; no much larger clone lies one base away.

The CDR3 regions of human TCRbeta chains were subjected to immunosequencing. On the authors' methods: Repertoire TCRs were checked for matches against a reference library of SARS-CoV-2-specific TCRs that had been generated using the MIRA antigen-specificity platform. Breadth meant the fraction of unique TCRs that were SARS-CoV-2-associated, whereas depth meant the fraction of total T cells that were SARS-CoV-2-associated. Using the MIRA data, each spike-specific TCR was assigned both to the spike region to which the TCR was reactive and to a CD4 or CD8 class. Log10-transformed breadth and depth values were compared by one-way ANOVA with Sidak's multiple comparisons tests. TCRdb retrieved this table from immuneACCESS and kept in-frame rearrangements only. Not all clones are present; in checked studies, unresolved V genes account for under half, and no reason is known for the remainder. D and trimming were read from the DNA, whereas the V and J calls and clone size are those reported in that table. Here the sample has about 120,000 clones; roughly 88% occur a single time. Jointly, the top ten make up around 4.5% of the sample.

The sequencing here drew on peripheral blood, taken on day 0 of MenACWY control vaccination. Recombination connected TRBV7-6 to TRBJ2-2; TRBD2 might be the D gene, on 7 matching bases. This TCR came from an adult in good health. The CDR3 sequence is CASSFRGGTPGGTGELFF. DNA sequence: TGTGCCAGCAGCTTTAGGGGGGGGACACCAGGAGGGACCGGGGAGCTGTTTTTT.